This is a list of T cell receptor beta chains from one sample in a study of control samples from healthy donors and cancer patients. This table comes from immunoSEQ multiplex PCR, and its TCRdb copy is limited to in-frame clones, with some not included. Among 100,000 to 110,000 clones, 87% were seen once, and the ten largest hold 15% to 20%. Sample: blood. The receptors shown here come from a woman between 50 and 59 years old in good health. The CDR3 runs from the conserved cysteine through the conserved F or W. Fields, in order: J gene, D gene, V gene, clone size, CDR3 DNA, CDR3 protein. D genes are given only for firm matches. The listing skips clone size in some rows; elsewhere it reads once, few, many or a size class.

TRBJ1-2	NA	TRBV4-1	few	TGCGCCAGCAGCCAAGACGGAAGAGGCTACACCTTC	CASSQDGRGYTF
TRBJ1-3	NA	TRBV5-6	NA	TGTGCCAGCAGCTTGGCTGGGAACCCTGGAAACACCATATATTTT	CASSLAGNPGNTIYF
TRBJ1-6	TRBD1	TRBV2	NA	TGTGCCAGCAGCGAGACAGGGGCCGCATATAATTCACCCCTCCACTTT	CASSETGAAYNSPLHF
TRBJ2-4	TRBD2	TRBV9	NA	TGTGCCAGCAGCTCGAGGGGGGGACTAGCAGACATTCAGTACTTC	CASSSRGGLADIQYF
TRBJ2-5	TRBD1	TRBV24-1	NA	TGTGCCACCAGTGATCCCAGACAGGGGTCCAACCAAGAGACCCAGTACTTC	CATSDPRQGSNQETQYF
TRBJ2-1	NA	TRBV6-1	NA	TGTGCCAGCAGTGAAGCAGGAGGAGAGCAGTTCTTC	CASSEAGGEQFF
TRBJ2-7	NA	TRBV9	NA	TGTGCCAGCAGCGTAAGTTCAGGCCCCTACGAGCAGTACTTC	CASSVSSGPYEQYF
TRBJ1-3	NA	TRBV18	NA	TGTGCCAGCTCTCCCGGTGGAAACACCATATATTTT	CASSPGGNTIYF
TRBJ2-3	TRBD2	TRBV29-1	NA	TGCAGCGTTCCACCTAGACCAGCGGGGGGGATCCTTTGGGATACGCAGTATTTT	CSVPPRPAGGILWDTQYF
TRBJ2-3	TRBD2	TRBV18	NA	TGTGCCAGCTCACCTTACGGAGCCGGGACTAGCGGGGTAGATACGCAGTATTTT	CASSPYGAGTSGVDTQYF
TRBJ2-5	NA	TRBV21-1	NA	TGTGCCAGCCCGGACCCCCAGGGGGCTTACGGTGCCCAGTACTTC	CASPDPQGAYGAQYF
TRBJ1-1	TRBD1	TRBV7-9	NA	TGTGCCAGCAGCTTCGAACAGGGGCTGAACACTGAAGCTTTCTTT	CASSFEQGLNTEAFF
TRBJ1-1	NA	TRBV7-9	once	TGTGCCAGCAGCTTTCTATCCGAAGCTTTCTTT	CASSFLSEAFF
TRBJ1-3	NA	TRBV7-2	NA	TGTGCCAGCAGCCCCCGGGCGGGTGCTGGAAACACCATATATTTT	CASSPRAGAGNTIYF
TRBJ2-7	NA	TRBV4-1	NA	TGCGCCAGCAGCCTGGACCCGGGACCGATATACGAGCAGTACTTC	CASSLDPGPIYEQYF
TRBJ2-4	NA	TRBV25-1	NA	TGTGCCAGCAGTGAATGGAGTACAGGGCGGAAGGCTCAGTACTTC	CASSEWSTGRKAQYF
TRBJ2-1	NA	TRBV29-1	few	TGCAGCGTTGAAGCCCCGGAGCGAAGCTCCTACAATGAGCAGTTCTTC	CSVEAPERSSYNEQFF
TRBJ2-3	TRBD2	TRBV6-1	NA	TGTGCCAGCAGTGAAGAACTAGCGGGGGGGACGCAGTATTTT	CASSEELAGGTQYF
TRBJ1-2	NA	TRBV7-6	NA	TGTGCCAGCAGCCCGAGGGACACCCGGATTGATGGCTACACCTTC	CASSPRDTRIDGYTF
TRBJ2-1	NA	TRBV28	NA	TGTGCCAGCAGTTCCCTAGCAGATGAGCAGTTCTTC	CASSSLADEQFF
TRBJ2-2	TRBD1	TRBV7-2	NA	TGTGCCAGCAGCCGGACAGGGCTTGACACCGGGGAGCTGTTTTTT	CASSRTGLDTGELFF
TRBJ1-2	NA	TRBV30	NA	TGTGCCTGGAGCCCCGGCCGGGTCCGGGCCTATGGCTACACCTTC	CAWSPGRVRAYGYTF
TRBJ2-2	NA	TRBV6-1	NA	TGTGCCAGCAGTGACAGGGGGGGGACCGGGGAGCTGTTTTTT	CASSDRGGTGELFF
TRBJ2-1	NA	TRBV7-2	NA	TGTGCCAGCAGCGAACCCTCTTACGGATTAGCTCGATACAATGAGCAGTTCTTC	CASSEPSYGLARYNEQFF
TRBJ1-5	NA	TRBV7-2	NA	TGTGCCAGCAGCTCCCGGAGGGCAGGACCTGCTCAGCCCCAGCATTTT	CASSSRRAGPAQPQHF
TRBJ1-6	NA	TRBV7-8	NA	TGTGCCAGCAGCTTAAGGGGGGGCCAATATAATTCACCCCTCCACTTT	CASSLRGGQYNSPLHF
TRBJ2-6	NA	TRBV6-4	NA	TGTGCCAGCAGCGACGGCTCTGGGGCCAACGTCCTGACTTTC	CASSDGSGANVLTF
TRBJ1-1	TRBD1	TRBV9	NA	TGTGCCAGCAGCGTATCCGACAGGGGGCGAACTGAAGCTTTCTTT	CASSVSDRGRTEAFF
TRBJ1-2	TRBD1	TRBV12-3/TRBV12-4	NA	TGTGCCAGCACCAGGGGGCATGGCTACACCTTC	CASTRGHGYTF
TRBJ2-1	NA	TRBV10-3	once	TGTGCCATCAACCTACCCCTACGGAATGAGCAGTTCTTC	CAINLPLRNEQFF
TRBJ2-1	NA	TRBV10-1	NA	TGCGCCAGCAGTGAGAAAGTCGGGCGGGCGAGCTCCTACAATGAGCAGTTCTTC	CASSEKVGRASSYNEQFF
TRBJ2-3	NA	TRBV19	NA	TGTGCCAGTAGTAGAGACGGGACTCGGGGCACAGATACGCAGTATTTT	CASSRDGTRGTDTQYF
TRBJ2-5	TRBD2	TRBV19	NA	TGTGCCAGTAGTATGCTTAGCGGGAGAGGGGAGACCCAGTACTTC	CASSMLSGRGETQYF
TRBJ1-5	NA	TRBV28	once	TGTGCCAGCAGTTTATGGGGGGGCCGCAATCAGCCCCAGCATTTT	CASSLWGGRNQPQHF
TRBJ1-1	NA	TRBV9	NA	TGTGCCAGCAGCGTAATCGTGACAGCCATGAACACTGAAGCTTTCTTT	CASSVIVTAMNTEAFF
TRBJ1-4	TRBD1	TRBV9	NA	TGTGCCAGCAGCGTGACAGGGAGTAGGGGGATCAATGAAAAACTGTTTTTT	CASSVTGSRGINEKLFF
TRBJ2-1	NA	TRBV19	NA	TGTGCCAGTAGTCCACAGGGGAGGGTAAATGAGCAGTTCTTC	CASSPQGRVNEQFF
TRBJ2-3	TRBD2	TRBV4-3	once	TGCGCCAGCAGCCAAGGGCTAGCGGGACCAGATACGCAGTATTTT	CASSQGLAGPDTQYF
TRBJ2-2	NA	TRBV5-1	NA	TGCGCCAGCAGCTTGGGGGGGGCCCGAACCGGGGAGCTGTTTTTT	CASSLGGARTGELFF
TRBJ1-2	NA	TRBV29-1	NA	TGCAGCGTTGAGCGGGGGGTAGGCGGCTACACCTTC	CSVERGVGGYTF
TRBJ2-6	NA	TRBV19	NA	TGTGCCAGTAGCCCCGACCCGGGACCACTGTACGGGGCCAACGTCCTGACTTTC	CASSPDPGPLYGANVLTF
TRBJ1-3	NA	TRBV2	NA	TGTGCCAGCATCGGGATTTTCTCTGGAAACACCATATATTTT	CASIGIFSGNTIYF
TRBJ1-1	TRBD1	TRBV4-3	NA	TGCGCCAGCAGCCAATCATCGAGGTCCGGGCCCTGGAACAGGGGGGCTTTCTTT	CASSQSSRSGPWNRGAFF
TRBJ1-6	NA	TRBV2	few	TGTGCCAGCAAACGGGCTGCCTATAATTCACCCCTCCACTTT	CASKRAAYNSPLHF
TRBJ1-6	TRBD1	TRBV6-2/TRBV6-3	NA	TGTGCCAGCAGTTATTCGACAGGGGATAATTCACCCCTCCACTTT	CASSYSTGDNSPLHF
TRBJ2-3	NA	TRBV19	NA	TGTGCCAGTAATTTGCGGCCTCCAGATACGCAGTATTTT	CASNLRPPDTQYF
TRBJ2-1	NA	TRBV24-1	NA	TGTGCCACCAGTGATTGGGCCGGGACTGGCTCCTACAATGAGCAGTTCTTC	CATSDWAGTGSYNEQFF
TRBJ2-6	TRBD1	TRBV4-3	once	TGCGCCAGCAGCTCGACAGGGGGCTTGGCCAACGTCCTGACTTTC	CASSSTGGLANVLTF
TRBJ2-7	NA	TRBV5-1	NA	TGCGCCAGCAGCTTGGCATCACCCGAGTACGAGCAGTACTTC	CASSLASPEYEQYF
TRBJ2-4	NA	TRBV6-5	few	TGTGCCAGCAGCCGAGGCCAAAACATTCAGTACTTC	CASSRGQNIQYF